This TCR beta chain was recovered during a study of cytomegalovirus exposure and HLA in healthy donors. The V gene lost 1 base and the J gene lost 6 bases, with 12 bases spanning the gap. This CDR3 has 15 amino acids. CDR1 is LNHNV and CDR2 is YYDKDF in the germline V gene (reference sequence). In this sample, this clone turned up once. The antigen remains undetermined. Primers: 60 Vbeta forward and 13 Jbeta reverse. In the original analysis: The count from a later analysis was tens of millions of unique TCR beta chains, around 11 million of them shared. Clones were read by immunoSEQ multiplex PCR, and TCRdb kept only the in-frame ones, dropping some. D and trimming come from the DNA, and the V and J calls and clone size come from that table. The sample gives about 130,000 clones, around 67% of which show up once; approximately 4.3% is in the top ten. Study outcomes and limitations: While the bulk of TCR sequences proved rare, some public TCRs turned up in many donors. For most TCR beta V segments, an earlier analysis put the productive rate at about 87% or about 30% of the time.

Sequencing was performed on PBMCs. V is TRBV15 and J is TRBJ1-4; the D gene is possibly TRBD1 (5 bases). The sequence came from a man aged 18 to 35 in good health and CMV-seropositive. This CDR3 is CATSRGSGADEKLFF. The CDR3 nucleotides are TGTGCCACCAGCAGAGGTAGCGGGGCGGATGAAAAACTGTTTTTT.